This TCR beta chain appears in the sequencing data of a study of T cells in Graves' hyperthyroidism and ophthalmopathy. In the study overall: Sampling of peripheral blood happened at initial diagnosis, prior to any treatment.

Patients with uncontrolled infections, other autoimmune diseases, pregnancy or lactation were excluded. Clinicians diagnosed patients from clinical symptoms, serum thyroxine and TRAb, thyroid ultrasound and orbital computed tomography. The CDR3 runs 16 residues. J was trimmed by 1 base and V by 3 bases; bases with no gene match: 4. To note about this clonotype: Its cognate antigen is unknown.

From RNA transcripts, TCR beta CDR3 regions were amplified. RT-PCR in the first round (using the HTBI primer set) targeted the TCR CDR3. TCRdb used MiXCR to reprocess the multiplex PCR reads, holding one entry per CDR3 protein. The sample has 300,000 to 400,000 distinct CDR3 sequences, around a fifth seen once. Whole-study results and caveats: Peripheral blood also featured most of the thyroid clonotypes expanded above 0.001.

The sequence derives from a woman between 45 and 65 years old with Graves' hyperthyroidism. The material sequenced was blood. The rearrangement links TRBV12-3 or TRBV12-4 to TRBJ2-4; the match to TRBD2 covers 9 bases. The CDR3 coding sequence is TGTGCCAGCAGTTTCGCGGGGGGGGGGGCCAAAAACATTCAGTACTTC. This codes for CASSFAGGGAKNIQYF.